These 18 T cell receptor beta chains were all obtained from the same sample, sequenced in a study of T cells after yellow fever vaccination (dated by TCRdb to between 2018 and 2021). The library was produced with 5' RACE. Instrument on record: Illumina HiSeq 2500. Clones were called with MiXCR by TCRdb after fastp trimmed the public reads at Q25, and only in-frame beta chains were retained. For every CDR3 protein sequence, its rows merge into one entry that carries the most common genes and DNA. Recorded for this sample are hundreds of thousands of distinct CDR3 sequences; roughly an eighth of them occurred a single time. The ten biggest clones cover about 15% of the sample. Taken with the paper, the label for treatment or condition translates to: live attenuated yellow fever vaccine strain. The sequencing here drew on PBMCs, taken on the day of the yellow fever booster vaccination. Receptors were obtained from a man aged 25-45 years who received the YFV17D yellow fever vaccine.

This clonotype was observed a handful of times. V is TRBV12-3 or TRBV12-4 and J is TRBJ2-7, with D perhaps TRBD2 (5 bases). V lost 5 bases and J 2 bases, leaving 22 bases between the germline ends. The CDR3 runs 17 residues. The CDR3 bases are TGTGCCAGCAGTAAGCGCTCCAGCGGTGTGATGGCCTACGAGCAGTACTTC. Translating gives CASSKRSSGVMAYEQYF.

The gene calls are TRBV6-1 and TRBJ2-1, with 8 bases fitting TRBD2. The CDR3 consists of 13 residues. Unmatched junction bases numbered 4, after V lost 6 bases and J lost 6 bases. CDR1 is MNHNS and CDR2 is SASEGT in the germline V gene. The CDR3 reads CASSRTSLNEQFF. As DNA, the CDR3 is TGTGCCAGCAGCCGGACTAGCCTCAATGAGCAGTTCTTC.

The chain employs TRBV5-6 and TRBJ2-6; D is possibly TRBD1 or TRBD2 (5 bases each). There are 15 residues in the CDR3. Germline V gives CDR1 SGHDT, CDR2 YYEEEE. The germline V and J ends were trimmed by 2 bases and 13 bases, with 19 bases remaining between them. DNA for the CDR3: TGTGCCAGCAGCTTAGGGGAGTTGCGGTTCGGTGTCCTGACTTTC. Translating gives CASSLGELRFGVLTF.

The chain combines TRBV7-9 with TRBJ2-7; TRBD1 matches at 7 bases. CDR1 SEHNR and CDR2 FQNEAQ come from the germline V gene (reference sequence). The CDR3 totals 15 residues. V lost 1 base to trimming and J lost 2 bases; unmatched junction nucleotides: 5. CDR3 protein: CASSLGPTGTYEQYF. The CDR3 nucleotides read TGTGCCAGCAGCTTAGGACCGACAGGGACCTACGAGCAGTACTTC.

The gene calls are TRBV5-1 and TRBJ1-1; D remains ambiguous. Germline V gene sequence: CDR1 SGHRS, CDR2 YFSETQ. This CDR3 spans 12 amino acids. V was shortened by 6 bases and J by 1 base, with 7 bases between the two germline ends. The CDR3 nucleotides are TGCGCCAGCAATGGGGAGAACACTGAAGCTTTCTTT. This sequence encodes CASNGENTEAFF.

This clonotype was seen a few times. The chain is built from TRBV20-1 and TRBJ1-1; tentative D call: TRBD1 (5 bases). The length of the CDR3 is 13 residues. Trimming removed 6 bases at V and 7 bases at J, with 18 bases between. Germline V lookup: CDR1 DFQATT, CDR2 SNEGSKA (reference sequence). Written as DNA, the CDR3 is TGCAGTGCCAAAGGAGGGACCTTGGGTGAAGCTTTCTTT. Encoded protein: CSAKGGTLGEAFF.

This chain joins TRBV7-9 and TRBJ2-5, with a weak D call TRBD2 (6 bases). V was clipped by 2 bases and J by 1 base, with 11 bases between them. Germline assignment: CDR1 SEHNR and CDR2 FQNEAQ (reference sequence). The CDR3 is made up of 15 amino acids. CDR3 sequence: CASSLSRAGQETQYF. DNA of the CDR3: TGTGCCAGCAGCTTATCGAGAGCGGGCCAAGAGACCCAGTACTTC. Variable domain in full (rest from reference TRBV7-9 and TRBJ2-5): DTGVSQNPRHKITKRGQNVTFRCDPISEHNRLYWYRQTLGQGPEFLTYFQNEAQLEKSRLLSDRFSAERPKGSFSTLEIQRTEQGDSAMYLCASSLSRAGQETQYFGPGTRLLVL.

The chain links TRBV10-1 to TRBJ1-1; the D is unclear. Trimming left V 3 bases short and J 4 bases short, with 6 bases between. The length of the CDR3 is 12 residues. The germline V gene encodes CDR1 WNHNN and CDR2 SYGVQD (reference sequence). CDR3 in DNA: TGCGCCAGCAGTGACGCGGGCACTGAAGCTTTCTTT. It translates to CASSDAGTEAFF.

This clonotype was counted only a few times. The CDR3 is CASSKDTAQHF. The CDR3 DNA reads TGTGCCAGCAGTAAGGATACGGCCCAGCATTTT. The chain has TRBV12-3 or TRBV12-4 and TRBJ1-5; no firm D call. The CDR3 covers 11 residues. V gave up 5 bases and J gave up 11 bases, with 10 bases separating them.

This chain connects TRBV6-6 to TRBJ2-7, with TRBD2 matching 8 bases. Trimming removed 10 bases from V and 5 bases from J; junction bases left unmatched: 7. From germline, CDR1 is MNHNY and CDR2 SVGAGI (reference sequence). The length of the CDR3 is 12 residues. The CDR3 DNA reads as TGTGCCACGAGAGCGGGAGTCCACGAGCAGTACTTC. Protein sequence: CATRAGVHEQYF.

J is TRBJ1-5 and V is TRBV20-1; 7 nucleotides line up with TRBD1. The CDR3 extends over 15 amino acids. J gave up 5 bases and V 5 bases, and 12 bases lay outside the gene matches. CDR1 is DFQATT and CDR2 is SNEGSKA in the germline V gene (reference sequence). CDR3 nucleotide sequence: TGCAGTGCTCTCCGGGCAGGGGGTCGAGATCAGCCCCAGCATTTT. Translation gives CSALRAGGRDQPQHF.

This clonotype was counted between two and nine times. The chain has TRBV29-1 and TRBJ2-1; possible D gene TRBD2, 5 bases. V lost 3 bases to trimming and J lost 3 bases, with 12 bases between them. Germline V gives CDR1 SQVTM, CDR2 ANQGSEA. The CDR3 runs to 14 residues. CDR3: CSVDMATIYNEQFF. CDR3 nucleotides: TGCAGCGTTGATATGGCGACTATCTACAATGAGCAGTTCTTC.

In nucleotides, the CDR3 is TGTGCCAGCAGCCAAGACAACGGGCGAGGATCACCCCTCCACTTT. Translation: CASSQDNGRGSPLHF. This chain uses TRBV3-1 with TRBJ1-6; D uncertain. This CDR3 region has 15 residues. Germline V CDR1 and CDR2: LGHDT, YNNKEL (reference sequence). Trimming shortened V by 0 bases and J by 10 bases, and 13 bases separated the two germline ends.

This clonotype was detected a few times. The rearrangement links TRBV11-2 to TRBJ2-7, with unresolved D. The V end was cut by 2 bases, the J end by 3 bases, with 14 bases between. Germline values: CDR1 SGHAT, CDR2 FQNNGV. CDR3 length: 15 residues. CDR3 region: CASSLLPKGGYEQYF. The CDR3 region has the DNA TGTGCCAGCAGCTTATTACCGAAGGGTGGCTACGAGCAGTACTTC.

The chain couples TRBV20-1 to TRBJ1-2; TRBD1 matches at 9 bases. Germline V gene lookup returns CDR1 DFQATT and CDR2 SNEGSKA (reference sequence). The CDR3 is 14 residues long. With 3 bases clipped from V and 8 bases from J, the junction kept 10 bases outside the gene matches. The CDR3: CSARVGGQGWGYTF. CDR3 nucleotide sequence: TGCAGTGCTAGGGTGGGGGGACAGGGCTGGGGCTACACCTTC.

V gene TRBV14 combines with J gene TRBJ2-7; the D is unclear. Between the trimmed V and J ends, which lost 3 bases and 2 bases, there was a span of 8 bases. This CDR3 comprises 13 residues. The V gene's germline CDR1 is SGHDN and CDR2 FVKESK. The CDR3 here is CASSHLTAYEQYF. The CDR3 DNA is TGTGCCAGCAGCCACCTTACAGCCTACGAGCAGTACTTC.

This clonotype appeared a few times. The chain joins TRBV27 to TRBJ1-5, with D tentatively TRBD1 (6 bases). From germline, CDR1 is MNHEY and CDR2 SMNVEV (reference sequence). The CDR3 has 13 residues. The germline V and J ends were trimmed by 3 bases and 5 bases, with 8 bases remaining between them. CDR3: CASSFTGYQPQHF. The CDR3 DNA reads as TGTGCCAGCAGTTTCACAGGGTATCAGCCCCAGCATTTT.

The chain employs TRBV10-3 and TRBJ1-1, with no clear D. The V end was cut by 4 bases, the J end by 3 bases, with 6 bases between. This CDR3 has 12 residues. CDR1 and CDR2 (germline): ENHRY, SYGVKD. This CDR3 reads CAISAADTEAFF. The CDR3 DNA reads as TGTGCCATCAGTGCTGCAGACACTGAAGCTTTCTTT.